The rows below give T cell receptor beta chains drawn from one sample of a study of shared clonotypes between healthy human individuals. Produced via immunoSEQ multiplex PCR; TCRdb's table is partial and in-frame only. The table includes 1 million to 1.2 million clones, 77% detected once. Material for sequencing was memory CD4+ T cells from PBMCs. These receptors all stem from a man between 18 and 29 years old in good health. Some clones in this sample may be carry-over from other donors' samples. Both conserved end residues are part of each CDR3. A D gene is named only where the DNA matches it firmly. Clone sizes are given selectively: once, few, many, or a class where the clone is expanded.

v_gene: TRBV4-1
d_gene: .
abundance: .
j_gene: TRBJ2-7
CDR3nt: TGCGCCAGCAGCCAAGATCATCAGGCCCAGCGGTACTTC
CDR3aa: CASSQDHQAQRYF

v_gene: TRBV11-2
d_gene: TRBD1
abundance: .
j_gene: TRBJ1-2
CDR3nt: TGTGCCAGCAGCTTACCGACAGGGGTGGTTGCTGGCTACACCTTC
CDR3aa: CASSLPTGVVAGYTF

v_gene: TRBV6-6
d_gene: .
abundance: .
j_gene: TRBJ2-5
CDR3nt: TGTGCCAGCAGTATGGTCCTTCTAGCCCAAGAGACCCAGTACTTC
CDR3aa: CASSMVLLAQETQYF

v_gene: TRBV4-2
d_gene: .
abundance: .
j_gene: TRBJ2-7
CDR3nt: TGTGCCAGCAGCCCCGACCCCTTCTCCTACGAGCAGTACTTC
CDR3aa: CASSPDPFSYEQYF

v_gene: TRBV28
d_gene: .
abundance: .
j_gene: TRBJ2-7
CDR3nt: TGTGCCAGCAGTGCTACAGGGCCCTCCTCCTACGAGCAGTACTTC
CDR3aa: CASSATGPSSYEQYF

v_gene: TRBV7-7
d_gene: TRBD1
abundance: .
j_gene: TRBJ2-5
CDR3nt: TGTGCCAGCAGCCAGGGACAGGGTGGGGAGACCCAGTACTTC
CDR3aa: CASSQGQGGETQYF

v_gene: TRBV7-9
d_gene: .
abundance: .
j_gene: TRBJ2-2
CDR3nt: TGTGCCAGCAGCCCTAGCGTACCTAACACCGGGGAGCTGTTTTTT
CDR3aa: CASSPSVPNTGELFF

v_gene: TRBV11-2
d_gene: TRBD2
abundance: .
j_gene: TRBJ2-1
CDR3nt: TGTGCCAGCAGCTTACTAGCGGGAGTGCATGAGCAGTTCTTC
CDR3aa: CASSLLAGVHEQFF

v_gene: TRBV5-6
d_gene: .
abundance: .
j_gene: TRBJ2-7
CDR3nt: TGTGCCAGCAGCTTGGGCGACCGCTACGAGCAGTACTTC
CDR3aa: CASSLGDRYEQYF

v_gene: TRBV28
d_gene: .
abundance: .
j_gene: TRBJ1-6
CDR3nt: TGTGCCAGCAAATCGTTTCACTCTAATTCACCCCTCCACTTT
CDR3aa: CASKSFHSNSPLHF

v_gene: TRBV19
d_gene: .
abundance: .
j_gene: TRBJ1-5
CDR3nt: TGTGCCAGTAGTATAAGGCGGGCCCACAGGAGCAATCAGCCCCAGCATTTT
CDR3aa: CASSIRRAHRSNQPQHF

v_gene: TRBV6-1
d_gene: .
abundance: .
j_gene: TRBJ1-3
CDR3nt: TGTGCCAGCAGCAGGGTCTCTGGAAACACCATATATTTT
CDR3aa: CASSRVSGNTIYF

v_gene: TRBV9
d_gene: TRBD2
abundance: .
j_gene: TRBJ2-5
CDR3nt: TGTGCCAGCAGCCGAGGTGGGAGCGGGAGGGCACAAGAGACCCAGTACTTC
CDR3aa: CASSRGGSGRAQETQYF

v_gene: TRBV30
d_gene: .
abundance: .
j_gene: TRBJ2-3
CDR3nt: TGTGCCTGGAGTGTCGGCAGTTCTAGCACAGATACGCAGTATTTT
CDR3aa: CAWSVGSSSTDTQYF

v_gene: TRBV2
d_gene: .
abundance: .
j_gene: TRBJ2-7
CDR3nt: TGTGCCAGCATAAAAGCGTGGGAGAGCTCCTACGAGCAGTACTTC
CDR3aa: CASIKAWESSYEQYF

v_gene: TRBV11-2
d_gene: .
abundance: .
j_gene: TRBJ2-3
CDR3nt: TGTGCCAGCAGCTGGCGCTCCCCCACAGATACGCAGTATTTT
CDR3aa: CASSWRSPTDTQYF

v_gene: TRBV6-1
d_gene: TRBD1
abundance: few
j_gene: TRBJ1-1
CDR3nt: TGTGCCAGCACCCGGGACAGGGGGCGAACTGAAGCTTTCTTT
CDR3aa: CASTRDRGRTEAFF

v_gene: TRBV6-1
d_gene: TRBD1
abundance: once
j_gene: TRBJ2-7
CDR3nt: TGTGCCACGAAGGACAGGGGAAGGTACGAGCAGTACTTC
CDR3aa: CATKDRGRYEQYF

v_gene: TRBV5-4
d_gene: .
abundance: .
j_gene: TRBJ2-3
CDR3nt: TGTGCCAGCAGCTTGAGTCCCGGCCCAGATACGCAGTATTTT
CDR3aa: CASSLSPGPDTQYF

v_gene: TRBV7-8
d_gene: TRBD2
abundance: .
j_gene: TRBJ2-7
CDR3nt: TGTGCCAGCAGCTTAGGGGTTGGACATCCGGGACTAGTTTTCTACGAGCAGTACTTC
CDR3aa: CASSLGVGHPGLVFYEQYF

v_gene: TRBV5-6
d_gene: .
abundance: .
j_gene: TRBJ1-4
CDR3nt: TGTGCCAGCAGCCCCCAGGGCCATGAAAAACTGTTTTTT
CDR3aa: CASSPQGHEKLFF

v_gene: TRBV15
d_gene: .
abundance: .
j_gene: TRBJ1-5
CDR3nt: TGTGCCACCAGCAGTTTCAATCAGCCCCAGCATTTT
CDR3aa: CATSSFNQPQHF

v_gene: TRBV4-3
d_gene: TRBD1
abundance: few
j_gene: TRBJ1-1
CDR3nt: TGCGCCAGCAGCCAAGAAACAGGGGACACTGAAGCTTTCTTT
CDR3aa: CASSQETGDTEAFF

v_gene: TRBV10-2
d_gene: .
abundance: few
j_gene: TRBJ2-2
CDR3nt: TGCGCCAGCAGGGCCGGGACCTCGAACACCGGGGAGCTGTTTTTT
CDR3aa: CASRAGTSNTGELFF

v_gene: TRBV5-5
d_gene: TRBD2
abundance: .
j_gene: TRBJ2-3
CDR3nt: TGTGCCAGCAGCTTGTTAGGACTAGGTTCTAGCACAGATACGCAGTATTTT
CDR3aa: CASSLLGLGSSTDTQYF

v_gene: TRBV19
d_gene: .
abundance: few
j_gene: TRBJ2-7
CDR3nt: TGTGCCAGTAGGGTGGGGTCTTCACAGGGCGGCGAGCAGTACTTC
CDR3aa: CASRVGSSQGGEQYF

v_gene: TRBV2
d_gene: .
abundance: .
j_gene: TRBJ1-1
CDR3nt: TGTGCCAGCAGGCAGGAGCCGAACACTGAAGCTTTCTTT
CDR3aa: CASRQEPNTEAFF

v_gene: TRBV9
d_gene: .
abundance: .
j_gene: TRBJ2-1
CDR3nt: TGTGCCAGCAGCGCCGGGACTCACAATGAGCAGTTCTTC
CDR3aa: CASSAGTHNEQFF

v_gene: TRBV28
d_gene: TRBD1
abundance: once
j_gene: TRBJ1-2
CDR3nt: TGTGCCAGCAGTTTCATAGGGACAGACGATGTGTATGGCTACACCTTC
CDR3aa: CASSFIGTDDVYGYTF

v_gene: TRBV28
d_gene: .
abundance: .
j_gene: TRBJ2-6
CDR3nt: TGTGCCAGCAGCGAACAGGATGGGTGGGCCAACGTCCTGACTTTC
CDR3aa: CASSEQDGWANVLTF

v_gene: TRBV6-1
d_gene: .
abundance: .
j_gene: TRBJ2-7
CDR3nt: TGTGCCAGCCGTAATACGGGTTCTGCATCGTACGAGCAGTACTTC
CDR3aa: CASRNTGSASYEQYF

v_gene: TRBV21-1
d_gene: .
abundance: .
j_gene: TRBJ1-2
CDR3nt: TGTGCCAGCAGCAATAGTCGACAGGGCACCTATGGCTACACCTTC
CDR3aa: CASSNSRQGTYGYTF

v_gene: TRBV6-5
d_gene: .
abundance: .
j_gene: TRBJ1-2
CDR3nt: TGTGCCAGCAGTTACCAGGGACGGAGCTATGGCTACACCTTC
CDR3aa: CASSYQGRSYGYTF

v_gene: TRBV30
d_gene: TRBD1
abundance: .
j_gene: TRBJ1-5
CDR3nt: TGTGCCTGGAGTCCTCTCGGGACAGTTAATCAGCCCCAGCATTTT
CDR3aa: CAWSPLGTVNQPQHF

v_gene: TRBV28
d_gene: TRBD1
abundance: .
j_gene: TRBJ1-2
CDR3nt: TGTGCCAGCGGGGGAGGATGGACAGGGCAACGGTACACCTTC
CDR3aa: CASGGGWTGQRYTF

v_gene: TRBV7-9
d_gene: TRBD1
abundance: .
j_gene: TRBJ2-5
CDR3nt: TGTGCCAGCAGCTGGCCCGATACAGGGGGCCGAGAGACCCAGTACTTC
CDR3aa: CASSWPDTGGRETQYF

v_gene: TRBV28
d_gene: .
abundance: .
j_gene: TRBJ1-1
CDR3nt: TGTGCCATCTTTGGGGGGCTCACTGAAGCTTTCTTT
CDR3aa: CAIFGGLTEAFF

v_gene: TRBV4-1
d_gene: .
abundance: .
j_gene: TRBJ2-1
CDR3nt: TGCGCCAGCAGCCCTGCTGGCCGGGTTGAGCAGTTCTTC
CDR3aa: CASSPAGRVEQFF

v_gene: TRBV4-2
d_gene: .
abundance: .
j_gene: TRBJ2-3
CDR3nt: TGTGCCAGCAGCGACGAGAACGGCAGCACAGATACGCAGTATTTT
CDR3aa: CASSDENGSTDTQYF

v_gene: TRBV11-2
d_gene: .
abundance: .
j_gene: TRBJ2-4
CDR3nt: TGTGCCAGCAGCTTAGACTCGGCTAGGTTTTGGGAAAACATTCAGTACTTC
CDR3aa: CASSLDSARFWENIQYF

v_gene: TRBV19
d_gene: TRBD2
abundance: .
j_gene: TRBJ2-3
CDR3nt: TGTGCCAGTACCCGGACTAGCGGGAGAAAGAGCCCAGATACGCAGTATTTT
CDR3aa: CASTRTSGRKSPDTQYF

v_gene: TRBV6-1
d_gene: .
abundance: few
j_gene: TRBJ2-3
CDR3nt: TGTGCCAGCAGTAACCAGGGGAGCACAGATACGCAGTATTTT
CDR3aa: CASSNQGSTDTQYF

v_gene: TRBV29-1
d_gene: .
abundance: .
j_gene: TRBJ1-3
CDR3nt: TGCAGCGTTGCCGATGGAAACACCATATATTTT
CDR3aa: CSVADGNTIYF

v_gene: TRBV6-1
d_gene: .
abundance: .
j_gene: TRBJ1-2
CDR3nt: TGTGCCAGCAGTGAAGCCTCAGGAAATCGAAATGGCTACACCTTC
CDR3aa: CASSEASGNRNGYTF

v_gene: TRBV28
d_gene: .
abundance: .
j_gene: TRBJ2-3
CDR3nt: TGTGCCAGCAACGCCGACCAGAGAACGCAGTATTTT
CDR3aa: CASNADQRTQYF

v_gene: TRBV5-4
d_gene: TRBD2
abundance: .
j_gene: TRBJ2-3
CDR3nt: TGTGCCAGCAGCTTGTTGTTAGGCGGGGGGACAGATACGCAGTATTTT
CDR3aa: CASSLLLGGGTDTQYF

v_gene: TRBV5-8
d_gene: .
abundance: .
j_gene: TRBJ2-3
CDR3nt: TGTGCCAGCAGCTTGTATTCAGATACGCAGTATTTT
CDR3aa: CASSLYSDTQYF

v_gene: TRBV6-5
d_gene: TRBD1
abundance: .
j_gene: TRBJ1-1
CDR3nt: TGTGCCAGCAGTTACTCGAATGGAGCAGGGGGGACTGAAGCTTTCTTT
CDR3aa: CASSYSNGAGGTEAFF

v_gene: TRBV5-1
d_gene: .
abundance: .
j_gene: TRBJ2-1
CDR3nt: TGCGCCAGCAGCCCTCAGCCGCGGACAGCTCGTGAGCAGTTCTTC
CDR3aa: CASSPQPRTAREQFF